This T cell receptor (beta chain) was captured by sequencing in a study of early T cells in non-severe SARS-CoV-2 infection. This clonotype has ten or more counts. The germline V gene encodes CDR1 MGHRA and CDR2 YSYEKL. CDR3 size: 15 residues. V shed 2 bases and J 7 bases; nucleotides not matched to a gene: 4. Researchers tagged individual cDNA molecules with unique molecular identifiers. TCRdb recomputed calls from the 5' RACE reads with MiXCR, one row per CDR3 protein. Among about 30,000 distinct CDR3 sequences listed, 5.5% to 7% were seen once. The sequence derives from an adult who was a healthcare worker with PCR-confirmed SARS-CoV-2 infection or an uninfected control (not recorded which). The chain uses TRBV4-1 and TRBJ2-1, with 11 bases identical to TRBD2. Material for sequencing was whole blood. CDR3 residues: CASSQSSGGLNEQFF. The DNA for the CDR3 is TGCGCCAGCAGCCAATCTAGCGGGGGGTTAAATGAGCAGTTCTTC.